This entry lists 29 T cell receptor beta chains sequenced from one sample in a study of blood T cell repertoires in COVID-19. The method was immunoSEQ multiplex PCR; TCRdb's version includes in-frame clones alone and lacks a portion of them. Altogether 250,000 to 300,000 clones are present, nearly 90% being singletons, with the ten largest covering about 0.74%. The specimen sequenced was peripheral blood. Receptor source: a woman aged 30 to 39 with acute or convalescent COVID-19.

V gene TRBV7-2 combines with J gene TRBJ2-7; tentative D call: TRBD1 (7 bases). Trimming pared 5 bases from V and 0 bases from J, leaving 14 bases between. From germline, CDR1 is SGHTA and CDR2 FQGNSA. There are 15 residues in the CDR3. CDR3 sequence (DNA): TGTGCCAGCAGCAAGGAGGGGGCAAGCTCCTACGAGCAGTACTTC. Its protein product is CASSKEGASSYEQYF. The full variable domain, completed using reference TRBV7-2 and TRBJ2-7, is GAGVSQSPSNKVTEKGKDVELRCDPISGHTALYWYRQSLGQGLEFLIYFQGNSAPDKSGLPSDRFSAERTGGSVSTLTIQRTQQEDSAVYLCASSKEGASSYEQYFGPGTRLTVT.

This rearrangement joins TRBV12-5 to TRBJ2-3, with D possibly being TRBD2 (5 bases). CDR3 length equals 14 residues. Looked up from germline, CDR1 is LGHNT and CDR2 is FRNRAP. The V gene lost 2 bases and the J gene lost 4 bases, with 10 bases spanning the gap. The DNA of the CDR3 is TGTGCTAGTGGTTTGCTAGCTGGGGCAGATACGCAGTATTTT. Translated, it gives CASGLLAGADTQYF.

Many counts were recorded for this clone. For the CDR3, the DNA is TGTGCCAGTAGACTCCGCAGGGATGGCAATCAGCCCCAGCATTTT. Amino acids: CASRLRRDGNQPQHF. The J gene is TRBJ1-5, the V gene TRBV19; a weak D match, TRBD1 (5 bases). Between the trimmed V and J ends, which lost 6 bases and 2 bases, there was a span of 14 bases. CDR3 size: 15 residues. Germline assignment: CDR1 LNHDA and CDR2 SQIVND (reference sequence).

The table lists this clone with a count of one. The gene calls are TRBV2 and TRBJ2-5; 11 nucleotides agree with TRBD1. Germline V gene sequence: CDR1 SNHLY, CDR2 FYNNEI. The J segment lost 3 bases and the V segment lost 8 bases, leaving 14 bases of the junction unmatched. This CDR3 region has 17 residues. The CDR3 nucleotides are TGTGCCAGCTCCCGGATCCGGGACAGGGGGTTAAAAGAGACCCAGTACTTC. Its protein product is CASSRIRDRGLKETQYF.

The chain recombines TRBV27 with TRBJ2-2; 13 nucleotides match TRBD2. The germline V gene encodes CDR1 MNHEY and CDR2 SMNVEV (reference sequence). The length of the CDR3 is 18 residues. V lost 5 bases and J lost 0; bases outside the gene matches: 6. The CDR3, as DNA: TGTGCCAGCAGTGAAATGGGACTAGCGGGATCGAACACCGGGGAGCTGTTTTTT. Protein: CASSEMGLAGSNTGELFF.

This clone was counted a single time. This chain links TRBV5-1 with TRBJ2-7, with TRBD2 identical over 9 bases. CDR3 size: 13 residues. Germline V CDR1 and CDR2: SGHRS, YFSETQ. Trimming at V came to 6 bases and at J to 3 bases, leaving 4 bases not matched to a gene. CDR3 DNA sequence: TGCGCCAGCACCCTAGCGGGAAACTACGAGCAGTACTTC. Its translation is CASTLAGNYEQYF.

The V gene is TRBV6-2 or TRBV6-3, the J gene TRBJ1-5; 8 nucleotides line up with TRBD1. The CDR3 consists of 15 residues. Germline V CDR1 and CDR2: MNHEY, SVGEGT. With V trimmed by 6 bases and J by 7 bases, 11 bases remained unmatched. In DNA form, the CDR3 reads TGTGCCAGCAGCCCATCAGGGGGCGCCGGACAGCCCCAGCATTTT. Protein sequence: CASSPSGGAGQPQHF.

This chain uses TRBV5-1 with TRBJ1-2; TRBD1 aligns across 7 bases. The CDR3 extends over 14 amino acids. J lost 4 bases, V lost 4 bases, and 7 bases had no gene match. Germline CDR1 is SGHRS and CDR2 is YFSETQ. The CDR3 coding sequence is TGCGCCAGCAGCCCCCAGACAGGGTTCTATGGCTACACCTTC. Residues: CASSPQTGFYGYTF. The full variable domain, completed using reference TRBV5-1 and TRBJ1-2, is KAGVTQTPRYLIKTRGQQVTLSCSPISGHRSVSWYQQTPGQGLQFLFEYFSETQRNKGNFPGRFSGRQFSNSRSEMNVSTLELGDSALYLCASSPQTGFYGYTFGSGTRLTVV.

The chain combines TRBV27 with TRBJ2-1; 8 bases fit TRBD1. Germline trimming cut 1 base from V and 5 bases from J; bases unmatched to any gene: 13. Germline V gene lookup returns CDR1 MNHEY and CDR2 SMNVEV (reference sequence). The CDR3 consists of 18 residues. The CDR3: CASSLWSGGLKSHNEQFF. The CDR3 DNA reads TGTGCCAGCAGTTTATGGTCAGGGGGCCTTAAAAGCCACAATGAGCAGTTCTTC.

This clone has only a few counts. The rearrangement joins TRBV19 to TRBJ2-1; 9 bases match TRBD2. Germline-derived CDR1 and CDR2 are LNHDA and SQIVND (reference sequence). V gave up 3 bases and J gave up 8 bases; unmatched junction bases: 11. This CDR3 has 16 residues. Here the CDR3 DNA reads TGTGCCAGTAGTATCCTTCTCGGGACTAGCTTCGATGAGCAGTTCTTC. Translation gives CASSILLGTSFDEQFF.

The gene calls are TRBV7-9 and TRBJ1-1, with TRBD1 matching 7 bases. The ends lost 0 bases at V and 3 bases at J; junction bases unmatched: 10. This CDR3 has 17 residues. CDR1 and CDR2 from the germline V gene are SEHNR and FQNEAQ (reference sequence). CDR3 nucleotide sequence: TGTGCCAGCAGCTTAGCCCGGGACAGAATCATGGACACTGAAGCTTTCTTT. It specifies CASSLARDRIMDTEAFF.

The V gene is TRBV7-2, the J gene TRBJ1-3, with TRBD1 as a possible D gene (5 bases). Germline V gene sequence: CDR1 SGHTA, CDR2 FQGNSA. CDR3 length: 15 amino acids. The ends were cut back, 3 bases at V and 4 bases at J, with 13 bases in the middle. CDR3 coding DNA: TGTGCCAGCAGCTTTTTGGGGCAGGTCGGAAACACCATATATTTT. Protein product: CASSFLGQVGNTIYF.

The chain is built from TRBV10-1 and TRBJ2-7; 10 positions agree with TRBD1. The germline CDR1 and CDR2 sequences are WNHNN and SYGVQD (reference sequence). The CDR3 runs 14 residues. J gave up 2 bases and V 5 bases, and 3 bases lay outside the gene matches. CDR3 loop: CASSPGTGAYEQYF. DNA for the CDR3: TGCGCCAGCAGTCCCGGGACAGGGGCCTACGAGCAGTACTTC.

The V call is TRBV9, the J call TRBJ1-3, with D possibly being TRBD1 (5 bases). This CDR3 spans 17 amino acids. V lost 0 bases and J 0 bases, leaving 13 bases between the germline ends. Germline V gives CDR1 SGDLS, CDR2 YYNGEE. The CDR3 bases are TGTGCCAGCAGCGTAGTACCCGACAGCAGCTCTGGAAACACCATATATTTT. Translation: CASSVVPDSSSGNTIYF.

V and J are TRBV9 and TRBJ1-5, with D hard to call. With 0 bases removed from V and 4 bases from J, the gap between germline ends came to 5 bases. CDR3 length: 13 residues. Looked up from germline, CDR1 is SGDLS and CDR2 is YYNGEE. The CDR3: CASSVAENQPQHF. For the CDR3, the DNA is TGTGCCAGCAGCGTAGCAGAAAATCAGCCCCAGCATTTT.

CDR3 sequence: CASSLDTSGTGELFF. Here the CDR3 DNA reads TGTGCCAGCAGCTTAGACACTAGCGGAACCGGGGAGCTGTTTTTT. The chain links TRBV7-7 to TRBJ2-2; 8 nucleotides agree with TRBD2. Trimming cost V 1 base and J 5 bases; bases outside gene matches: 3. The germline gives CDR1 SSHAT, CDR2 FNYEAQ (reference sequence). The CDR3 is 15 residues long.

The V call is TRBV15, the J call TRBJ2-5; D is possibly TRBD1 (6 bases). Between the trimmed V and J ends, which lost 3 bases and 3 bases, there was a span of 17 bases. The CDR3 contains 16 residues. From germline, CDR1 is LNHNV and CDR2 YYDKDF (reference sequence). The CDR3 region is CATSRPYTGREETQYF. The CDR3 region has the DNA TGTGCCACCAGCAGGCCATACACAGGGCGTGAAGAGACCCAGTACTTC.

V gene TRBV9 combines with J gene TRBJ2-3, with 15 nucleotides matching TRBD2. Per germline, CDR1 SGDLS and CDR2 YYNGEE. The CDR3 loop spans 16 amino acids. The junction had 3 bases not matched to a gene; V was cut back by 3 bases and J by 4 bases. The DNA of the CDR3 is TGTGCCAGCAGCGAAGGACTAGCGGGAGGGGCAGATACGCAGTATTTT. Residues: CASSEGLAGGADTQYF. Combining the CDR3 with reference TRBV9 and TRBJ2-3 gives the whole variable domain DSGVTQTPKHLITATGQRVTLRCSPRSGDLSVYWYQQSLDQGLQFLIQYYNGEERAKGNILERFSAQQFPDLHSELNLSSLELGDSALYFCASSEGLAGGADTQYFGPGTRLTVL.

The V call is TRBV30, the J call TRBJ2-3; D is undetermined. Germline assignment: CDR1 GTSNPN and CDR2 SVGIG (reference sequence). The V end was cut by 4 bases, the J end by 1 base, with 6 bases between. This CDR3 has 12 amino acids. The CDR3 reads CAWTPGTDTQYF. Here the CDR3 DNA reads TGTGCCTGGACCCCGGGCACAGATACGCAGTATTTT.

J is TRBJ2-3 and V is TRBV12-5; a weak D match, TRBD1 (5 bases). The CDR3 loop spans 15 amino acids. Germline-derived CDR1 and CDR2 are LGHNT and FRNRAP. The V and J ends lost 5 bases and 0 bases respectively, with 12 bases between them. Here the CDR3 DNA reads TGTGCTAGTGGTCAGGGTCCCCCTAGCACAGATACGCAGTATTTT. As protein: CASGQGPPSTDTQYF.

The chain joins TRBV7-9 to TRBJ2-6; weak D call: TRBD1 (6 bases). This CDR3 region has 16 residues. Germline V gene lookup returns CDR1 SEHNR and CDR2 FQNEAQ (reference sequence). V was pared by 5 bases and J by 0 bases, with 11 bases between. The CDR3 here is CASSPRQDSGANVLTF. CDR3 coding DNA: TGTGCCAGCAGCCCTCGACAGGACTCTGGGGCCAACGTCCTGACTTTC.

This clone was observed many times. This sequence joins TRBV6-4 and TRBJ2-3, with 7 nucleotides matching TRBD2. Germline CDR1 reads MRHNA; CDR2 reads SNTAGT. The CDR3 runs to 15 residues. Germline trimming cut 2 bases from V and 0 bases from J; bases unmatched to any gene: 2. This CDR3 is CASSDTSASTDTQYF. The DNA of the CDR3 is TGTGCCAGCAGTGACACTAGCGCTAGCACAGATACGCAGTATTTT.

The gene calls are TRBV24-1 and TRBJ2-1; 7 bases are shared with TRBD2. CDR1 is KGHDR and CDR2 is SFDVKD in the germline V gene. The CDR3 length is 15 residues. The V and J ends lost 1 base and 4 bases, in that order; junction bases with no gene match: 3. The CDR3 bases are TGTGCCACCAGTGATTTTAGCGGGCCTTACAATGAGCAGTTCTTC. Amino acids: CATSDFSGPYNEQFF.

The chain recombines TRBV7-8 with TRBJ2-5; 11 nucleotides agree with TRBD2. This CDR3 has 15 amino acids. Germline CDR1 SGHVS, CDR2 FQNEAQ. J gave up 5 bases and V 4 bases, and 6 bases lay outside the gene matches. DNA for the CDR3: TGTGCCAGCAGCTACGCTCGACTAGCGGGGGAGACCCAGTACTTC. Translation: CASSYARLAGETQYF.

The CDR3: CASSQGTDQETQYF. The CDR3 region has the DNA TGCGCCAGCAGCCAGGGGACAGATCAAGAGACCCAGTACTTC. V gene TRBV4-3 combines with J gene TRBJ2-5, with 7 bases aligning to TRBD1. The CDR3 runs 14 residues. Germline-derived CDR1 and CDR2 are LGHNA and YSLEER. V lost 3 bases to trimming and J lost 2 bases; unmatched junction nucleotides: 3.

The genes are TRBV7-6 and TRBJ2-7, with a weak D call TRBD1 (6 bases). Per germline, CDR1 SGHVS and CDR2 FNYEAQ. The V gene lost 1 base and the J gene lost 0 bases, with 10 bases spanning the gap. The CDR3 runs to 15 residues. The chain's CDR3 is CASSLEQGFSYEQYF. The CDR3, as DNA: TGTGCCAGCAGCTTAGAACAGGGTTTCTCCTACGAGCAGTACTTC.

V and J are TRBV19 and TRBJ1-4; D gene unclear. There are 14 residues in the CDR3. V was trimmed by 0 bases and J by 7 bases, leaving 9 bases between them. CDR1 is LNHDA and CDR2 is SQIVND in the germline V gene (reference sequence). As DNA, the CDR3 is TGTGCCAGTAGTATAGAGGGAGTGGGTGAAAAACTGTTTTTT. Translating it yields CASSIEGVGEKLFF.

V and J are TRBV19 and TRBJ1-4; D gene ambiguous. The CDR3 loop spans 14 amino acids. V was shortened by 6 bases and J by 7 bases, with 15 bases between the two germline ends. The germline CDR1 and CDR2 sequences are LNHDA and SQIVND (reference sequence). The CDR3 DNA is TGTGCCAGTAGCCGGCAAGGTCGAGGTGAAAAACTGTTTTTT. Translating it yields CASSRQGRGEKLFF.

The chain couples TRBV19 to TRBJ1-4; D unresolved. Per the germline V gene, CDR1 is LNHDA and CDR2 is SQIVND (reference sequence). V gave up 5 bases and J gave up 4 bases, with 11 bases separating them. The CDR3 consists of 14 residues. CDR3 DNA: TGTGCCAGTAGTTTACCAACAATTAATGAAAAACTGTTTTTT. Its translation is CASSLPTINEKLFF. Based on the CDR3 plus reference TRBV19 and TRBJ1-4, the full variable domain is DGGITQSPKYLFRKEGQNVTLSCEQNLNHDAMYWYRQDPGQGLRLIYYSQIVNDFQKGDIAEGYSVSREKKESFPLTVTSAQKNPTAFYLCASSLPTINEKLFFGSGTQLSVL.